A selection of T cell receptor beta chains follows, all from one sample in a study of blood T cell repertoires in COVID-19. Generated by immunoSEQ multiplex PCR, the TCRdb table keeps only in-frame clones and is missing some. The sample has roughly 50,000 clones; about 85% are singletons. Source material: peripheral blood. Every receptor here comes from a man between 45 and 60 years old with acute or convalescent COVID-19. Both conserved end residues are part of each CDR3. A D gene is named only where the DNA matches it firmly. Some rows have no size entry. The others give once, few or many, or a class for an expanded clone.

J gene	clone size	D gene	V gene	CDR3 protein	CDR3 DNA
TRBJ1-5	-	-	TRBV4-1	CASSQTGNGNQPQHF	TGCGCCAGCAGCCAAACCGGGAATGGCAATCAGCCCCAGCATTTT
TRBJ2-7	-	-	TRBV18	CASSPRTGIYEQYF	TGTGCCAGCTCACCAAGAACAGGAATCTACGAGCAGTACTTC
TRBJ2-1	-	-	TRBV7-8	CASSPKKRSGSNEQFF	TGTGCCAGCAGCCCGAAGAAGCGCAGCGGATCCAATGAGCAGTTCTTC
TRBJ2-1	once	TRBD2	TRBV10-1	CASSEGLAVHNEQFF	TGCGCCAGCAGTGAGGGACTAGCGGTCCACAATGAGCAGTTCTTC
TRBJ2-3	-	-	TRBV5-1	CASSSDSSTDTQYF	TGCGCCAGCAGCTCGGACAGCTCCACAGATACGCAGTATTTT
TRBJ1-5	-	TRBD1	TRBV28	CASSLQGAHRPQHF	TGTGCCAGCAGCCTACAGGGGGCTCATAGGCCCCAGCATTTT
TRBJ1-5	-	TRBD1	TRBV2	CASSEQGADQPQHF	TGTGCCAGCAGTGAGCAGGGGGCGGATCAGCCCCAGCATTTT
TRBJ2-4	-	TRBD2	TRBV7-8	CASSLGLAGRDKNIQYF	TGTGCCAGCAGCTTGGGACTAGCGGGGAGGGACAAAAACATTCAGTACTTC
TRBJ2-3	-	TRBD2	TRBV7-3	CASSQTLAGRTDTQYF	TGTGCCAGCAGCCAAACACTAGCGGGTAGGACAGATACGCAGTATTTT
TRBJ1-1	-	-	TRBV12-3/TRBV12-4	CASSLSQNTEAFF	TGTGCCAGCAGTTTAAGCCAGAACACTGAAGCTTTCTTT
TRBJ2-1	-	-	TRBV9	CASSVAVFSGEQFF	TGTGCCAGCAGCGTAGCTGTATTTAGCGGTGAGCAGTTCTTC
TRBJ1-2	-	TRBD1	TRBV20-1	CTPGQGYGYTF	TGCACGCCGGGACAGGGCTATGGCTACACCTTC
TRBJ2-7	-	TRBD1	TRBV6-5	CASSYTGDPYEQYF	TGTGCCAGCAGTTACACAGGGGATCCCTACGAGCAGTACTTC
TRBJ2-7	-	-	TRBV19	CASRPGLSSTYEQYF	TGTGCCAGTAGACCGGGACTCTCGTCCACCTACGAGCAGTACTTC
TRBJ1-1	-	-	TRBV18	CASSPGSGGTEAFF	TGTGCCAGCTCACCAGGGTCCGGGGGCACTGAAGCTTTCTTT
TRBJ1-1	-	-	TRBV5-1	CASSSKTGMDEAFF	TGCGCCAGCAGTTCTAAAACAGGGATGGATGAAGCTTTCTTT
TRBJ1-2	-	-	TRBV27	CASSPLKGRGGYTF	TGTGCCAGCAGTCCCCTTAAGGGCCGGGGGGGCTACACCTTC
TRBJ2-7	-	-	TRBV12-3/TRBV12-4	CASSLAGGAEQYF	TGTGCCAGCAGTTTGGCGGGCGGGGCCGAGCAGTACTTC
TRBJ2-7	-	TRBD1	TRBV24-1	CATSDSDRGEQYF	TGTGCCACCAGTGATTCGGACAGGGGCGAGCAGTACTTC
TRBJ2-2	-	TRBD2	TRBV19	CASSPLAGATGELFF	TGTGCCAGTAGTCCCTTAGCGGGAGCCACCGGGGAGCTGTTTTTT
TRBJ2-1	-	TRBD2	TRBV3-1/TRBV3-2	CASSQPGLAGEYNEQFF	TGTGCCAGCAGCCAACCGGGACTAGCGGGAGAGTACAATGAGCAGTTCTTC
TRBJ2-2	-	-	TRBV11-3	CASSLQGLGTGELFF	TGTGCCAGCAGCTTACAGGGACTCGGCACCGGGGAGCTGTTTTTT
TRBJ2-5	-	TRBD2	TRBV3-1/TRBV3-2	CASSQGLAGGQETQYF	TGTGCCAGCAGCCAAGGCCTAGCGGGGGGCCAAGAGACCCAGTACTTC
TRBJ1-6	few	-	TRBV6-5	CASSYEGSPLHF	TGTGCCAGCAGTTACGAGGGTTCACCCCTCCACTTT
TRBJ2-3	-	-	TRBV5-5	CATSRGTTENTQYF	TGTGCCACCTCTAGGGGGACTACAGAAAATACGCAGTATTTT
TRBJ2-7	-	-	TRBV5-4	CASSLEGDFSHPYEQYF	TGTGCCAGCAGCTTGGAAGGGGACTTTTCCCATCCCTACGAGCAGTACTTC
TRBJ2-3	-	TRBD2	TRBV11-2	CASRQRAGVVTDTQYF	TGTGCCAGCAGGCAAAGAGCGGGAGTCGTCACAGATACGCAGTATTTT
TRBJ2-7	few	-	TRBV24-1	CATSGEQGFYF	TGTGCCACCAGTGGGGAACAGGGATTCTACTTC
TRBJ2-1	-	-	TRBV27	CASSLLGGIPFVGNEQFF	TGTGCCAGCAGTTTATTGGGCGGGATCCCTTTTGTGGGTAATGAGCAGTTCTTC
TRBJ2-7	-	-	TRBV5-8	CASTDIPTYEQYF	TGTGCCAGCACAGACATACCAACCTACGAGCAGTACTTC
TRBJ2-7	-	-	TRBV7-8	CASSLADIQVYEQYF	TGTGCCAGCAGCTTAGCCGATATACAGGTCTACGAGCAGTACTTC
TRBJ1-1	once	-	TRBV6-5	CASIRPGQMNTEAFF	TGTGCCAGCATAAGGCCAGGACAGATGAACACTGAAGCTTTCTTT
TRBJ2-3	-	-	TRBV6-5	CASSYELGGTDTQYF	TGTGCCAGCAGTTACGAGTTGGGCGGCACAGATACGCAGTATTTT
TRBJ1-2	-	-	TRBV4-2	CASSQDSQANYGYTF	TGTGCCAGCAGCCAAGATTCGCAGGCTAACTATGGCTACACCTTC
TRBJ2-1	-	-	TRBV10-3	CAIRTQDNGEQFF	TGTGCCATCAGGACACAGGACAACGGGGAGCAGTTCTTC
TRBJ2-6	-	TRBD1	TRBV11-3	CASSEGQDSSGANVLTF	TGTGCCAGCAGCGAAGGACAGGACAGCTCTGGGGCCAACGTCCTGACTTTC
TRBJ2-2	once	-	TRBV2	CASSENRVVTGELFF	TGTGCCAGCAGTGAAAACAGGGTGGTCACCGGGGAGCTGTTTTTT
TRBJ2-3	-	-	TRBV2	CASSVTTLSSTDTQYF	TGTGCCAGCAGTGTAACGACACTCTCCAGCACAGATACGCAGTATTTT
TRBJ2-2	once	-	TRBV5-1	CASSRSSADTGELFF	TGCGCCAGCAGCAGATCTAGCGCCGACACCGGGGAGCTGTTTTTT